This T cell receptor beta chain was observed in a study of OX40 agonist ivuxolimab in advanced cancers. Overall study: Aged roughly 23 to 90 with a mean of about 63 years, they were roughly 83% male. General observations from the study: By week 6 at 0.1 to 3.0 mg/kg, blood CD4+ and CD8+ T cells had expanded clonally. It was not determined which antigens were specifically recognized by the peripheral T cells that had undergone clonal expansion.

Blood got drawn at baseline, again on cycle 4 day 1, and then on cycle 7 day 1. This CDR3 spans 17 amino acids. Regarding this clone: Its antigen is not identified.

TCRdb's copy holds only in-frame clones and misses some; the assay was immunoSEQ multiplex PCR. Among about 24,000 clones listed, 88% were seen once. The receptor comes from an adult with an advanced solid tumor such as melanoma, head and neck, liver or kidney cancer. This specimen consisted of CD4+ or CD8+ T cells sorted from blood, obtained in a trial of the OX40 agonist ivuxolimab. J is TRBJ2-7 and V is TRBV21-1; the D call in the table, TRBD2, was not verified against the DNA. TRBV21-1 is classified as a pseudogene. The CDR3 DNA follows: TGTGCCAGCAGGGAATACCGACTAGCGGGAGTTAAGTACGAGCAGTACTTC. Amino acid sequence: CASREYRLAGVKYEQYF.